This T cell receptor (beta chain) originates from a study of blood T cell repertoires in COVID-19. Study background: From T cells, B-cell-depleted T cells, or PBMCs came the material, which was cDNA or gDNA.

Per the original data handling: Reference gene primers were amplified, and this amplification served to estimate nucleated cell counts. The table came from immunoSEQ multiplex PCR; TCRdb's copy has only in-frame clones and leaves some out. V and J calls and clone size are as listed in that table; D and trimming were resolved from the DNA. This sample has 65,000 to 70,000 clones, with roughly 79% found just once. Trimming cost V 2 bases and J 7 bases, with 8 bases left between them. CDR1 is MNHEY and CDR2 is SVGAGI in the germline V gene. CDR3 length equals 12 residues. The sequence came from a human donor in a cohort sampled during active COVID-19. The sample consisted of peripheral blood. The chain joins TRBV6-5 to TRBJ1-1, with a tentative D call TRBD1 (5 bases). The CDR3 DNA is TGTGCCAGCAGTTACGGGGCAGATGAAGCTTTCTTT. Protein sequence: CASSYGADEAFF.